This T cell receptor beta chain was found in a study of blood T cell repertoires in COVID-19. Assay used: immunoSEQ multiplex PCR; TCRdb lists only in-frame clones, some missing. The sample carries a few hundred thousand clones, approximately 84% recorded once. The clonotype comes from a woman aged 25 to 39 who had recovered from COVID-19. The sample comprised PBMCs or T cells enriched from blood (not recorded which).

The CDR3 nucleotides are TGTGCCAGCAGTCCGGCGGGGGCCTCGAATGGCGGGGAGCTGTTTTTT. Translation: CASSPAGASNGGELFF. The V call is TRBV28, the J call TRBJ2-2, with D perhaps matching TRBD2 (7 bases). The ends were cut back, 5 bases at V and 7 bases at J, with 20 bases in the middle. There are 16 residues in the CDR3. Germline V CDR1 and CDR2: MDHEN, SYDVKM.